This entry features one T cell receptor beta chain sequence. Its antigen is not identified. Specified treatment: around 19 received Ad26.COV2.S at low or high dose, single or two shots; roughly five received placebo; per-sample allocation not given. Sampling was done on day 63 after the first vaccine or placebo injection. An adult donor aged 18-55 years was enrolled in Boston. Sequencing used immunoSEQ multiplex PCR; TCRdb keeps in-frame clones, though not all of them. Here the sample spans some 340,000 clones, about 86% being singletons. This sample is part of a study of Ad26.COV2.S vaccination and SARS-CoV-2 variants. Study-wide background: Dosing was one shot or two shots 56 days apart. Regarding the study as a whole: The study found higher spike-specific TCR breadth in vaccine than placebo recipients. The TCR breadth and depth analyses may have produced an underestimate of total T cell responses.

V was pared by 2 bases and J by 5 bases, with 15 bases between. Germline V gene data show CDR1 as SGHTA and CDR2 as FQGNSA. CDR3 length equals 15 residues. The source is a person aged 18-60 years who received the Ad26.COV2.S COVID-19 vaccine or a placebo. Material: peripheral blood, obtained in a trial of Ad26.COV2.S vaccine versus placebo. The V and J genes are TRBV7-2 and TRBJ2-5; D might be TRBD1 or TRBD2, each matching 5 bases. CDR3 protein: CASSLIRGSEETQYF. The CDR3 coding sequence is TGTGCCAGCAGCTTAATCCGGGGCTCGGAGGAGACCCAGTACTTC.